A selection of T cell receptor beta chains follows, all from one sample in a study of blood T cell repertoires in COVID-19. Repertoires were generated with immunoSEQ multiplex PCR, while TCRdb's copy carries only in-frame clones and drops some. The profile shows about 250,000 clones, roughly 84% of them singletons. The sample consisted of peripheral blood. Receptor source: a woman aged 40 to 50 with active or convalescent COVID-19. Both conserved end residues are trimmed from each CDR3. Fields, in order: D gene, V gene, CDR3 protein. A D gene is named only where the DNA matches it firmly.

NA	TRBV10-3	AISRVSANTIY
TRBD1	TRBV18	ASSPQTGRYGYT
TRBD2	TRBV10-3	ATRGGATDTQY
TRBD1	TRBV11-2	ASSRQGSGYT
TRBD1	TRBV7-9	ASSSADRGQFIVYEQY
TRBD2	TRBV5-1	ASSHGAGGKETQY
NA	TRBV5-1	ASSFGEGQPQH
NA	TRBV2	ASSEMGSLDYGYT
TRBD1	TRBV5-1	ASSFYGQGSTDTQY
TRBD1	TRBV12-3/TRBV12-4	ASSFRGARGYT
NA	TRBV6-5	ASGDTQNTEAF
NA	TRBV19	ASSIASPTTDTQY
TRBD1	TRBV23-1	ASSQRKETGPRQPQH
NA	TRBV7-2	ASSYRETLNSPLH
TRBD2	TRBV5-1	ASSSFQRGLTDTQY
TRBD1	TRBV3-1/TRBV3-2	ASSQTRDRLSYNSPLH
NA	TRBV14	ASSQELMNTEAF
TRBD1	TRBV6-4	ASSEGGTGGSYYGYT
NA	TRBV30	AWSWAGEYYNEQF
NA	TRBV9	ASSARQDRNTIY
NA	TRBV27	ASTWRGPTDTQY
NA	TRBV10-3	AISQNTVDTYTEAF
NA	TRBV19	ASSQGMNTEAF
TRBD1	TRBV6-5	ASSLRQGPIKGSYT
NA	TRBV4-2	ASSPFQGQTEGETQY
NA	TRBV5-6	ASSLGGGYGYT
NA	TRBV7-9	ASTSTDATNEKLF
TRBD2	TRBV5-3	ARSLCLGLAIYEQY
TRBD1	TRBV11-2	ASSPRQGRSNEQF
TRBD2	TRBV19	ASSPGASGGYDEQF
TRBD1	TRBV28	ASRTTGVATNTGELF
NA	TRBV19	ASSIVRGTGANVLT
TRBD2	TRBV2	ASTRPRGGLGDEQF
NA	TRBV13	ASSSPGMGNTIY
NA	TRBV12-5	ASGFGGAGGYT
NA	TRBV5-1	ASSLGTDTEAF
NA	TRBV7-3	ASSLGAGETQY
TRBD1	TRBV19	ASSATGGTGNTIY
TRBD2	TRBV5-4	ASSLGLAGGYNEQF
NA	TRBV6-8	ASSSGVGSPLH
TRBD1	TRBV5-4	ASSPGTGIGNTIY
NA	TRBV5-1	ASSLGAGAGETQY
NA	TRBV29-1	SALGQNTEAF
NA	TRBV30	AWDNGASNEQF
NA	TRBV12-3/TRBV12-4	ASSLSEEQF
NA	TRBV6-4	ASSDSGRGDYNEQF
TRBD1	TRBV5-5	ASSWGAGQGTNYGYT
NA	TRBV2	ASSDSTGRRNEQF
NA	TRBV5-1	ASSPGSVETQY
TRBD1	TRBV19	ASSLHWGQGETQY
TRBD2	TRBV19	ASSRGRGVTDTQY
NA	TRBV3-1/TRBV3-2	ASSKDSSVLGQETQY
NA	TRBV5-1	ASRGLMNTEAF
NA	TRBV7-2	ASSLESGYSNQPQH
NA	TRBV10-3	AISVAGTEGYNEQF